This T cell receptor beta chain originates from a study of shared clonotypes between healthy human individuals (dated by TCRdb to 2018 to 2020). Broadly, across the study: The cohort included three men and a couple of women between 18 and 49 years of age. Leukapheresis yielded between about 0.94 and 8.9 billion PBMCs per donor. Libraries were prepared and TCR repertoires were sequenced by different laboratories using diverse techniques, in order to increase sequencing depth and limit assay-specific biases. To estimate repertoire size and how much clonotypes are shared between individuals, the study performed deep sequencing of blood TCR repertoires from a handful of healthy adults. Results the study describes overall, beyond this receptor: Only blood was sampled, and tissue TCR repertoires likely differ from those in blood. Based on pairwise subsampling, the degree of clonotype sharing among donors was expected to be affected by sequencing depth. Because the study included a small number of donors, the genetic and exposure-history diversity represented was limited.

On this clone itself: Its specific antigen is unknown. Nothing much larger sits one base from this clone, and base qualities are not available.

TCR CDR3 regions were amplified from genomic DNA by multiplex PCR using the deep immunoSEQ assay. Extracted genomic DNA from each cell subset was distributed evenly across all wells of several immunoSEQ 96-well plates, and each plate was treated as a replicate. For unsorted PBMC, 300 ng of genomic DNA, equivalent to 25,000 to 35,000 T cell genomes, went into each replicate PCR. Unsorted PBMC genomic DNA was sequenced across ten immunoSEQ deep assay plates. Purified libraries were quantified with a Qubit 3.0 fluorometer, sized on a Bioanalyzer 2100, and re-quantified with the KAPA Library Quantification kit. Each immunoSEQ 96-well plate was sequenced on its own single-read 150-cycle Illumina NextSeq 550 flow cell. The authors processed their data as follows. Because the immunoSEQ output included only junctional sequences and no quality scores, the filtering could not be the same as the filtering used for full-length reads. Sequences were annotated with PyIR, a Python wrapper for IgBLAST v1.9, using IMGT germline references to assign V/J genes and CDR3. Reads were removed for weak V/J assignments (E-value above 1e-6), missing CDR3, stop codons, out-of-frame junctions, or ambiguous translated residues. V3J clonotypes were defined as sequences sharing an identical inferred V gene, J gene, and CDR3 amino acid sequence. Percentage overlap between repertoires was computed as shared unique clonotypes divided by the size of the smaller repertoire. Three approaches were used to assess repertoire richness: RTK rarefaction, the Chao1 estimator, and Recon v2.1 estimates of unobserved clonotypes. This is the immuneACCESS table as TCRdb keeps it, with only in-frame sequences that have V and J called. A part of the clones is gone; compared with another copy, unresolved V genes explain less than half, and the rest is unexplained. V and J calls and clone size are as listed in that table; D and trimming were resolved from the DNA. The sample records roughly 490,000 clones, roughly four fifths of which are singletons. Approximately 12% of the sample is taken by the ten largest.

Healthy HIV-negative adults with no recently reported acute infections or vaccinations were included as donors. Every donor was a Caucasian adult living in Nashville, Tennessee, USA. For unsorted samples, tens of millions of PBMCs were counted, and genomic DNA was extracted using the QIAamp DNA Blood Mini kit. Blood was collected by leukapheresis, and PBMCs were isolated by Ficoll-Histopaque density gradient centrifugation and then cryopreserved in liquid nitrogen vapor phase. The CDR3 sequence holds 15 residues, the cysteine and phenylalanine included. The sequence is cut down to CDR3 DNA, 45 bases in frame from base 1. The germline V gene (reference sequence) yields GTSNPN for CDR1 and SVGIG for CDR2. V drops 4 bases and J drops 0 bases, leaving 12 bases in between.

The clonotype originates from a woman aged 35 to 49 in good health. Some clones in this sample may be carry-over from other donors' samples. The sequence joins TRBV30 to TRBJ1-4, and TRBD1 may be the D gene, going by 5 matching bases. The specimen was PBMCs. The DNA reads TGTGCCTGGACCTCCCGAGGGGCAACTAATGAAAAACTGTTTTTT. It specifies CAWTSRGATNEKLFF.